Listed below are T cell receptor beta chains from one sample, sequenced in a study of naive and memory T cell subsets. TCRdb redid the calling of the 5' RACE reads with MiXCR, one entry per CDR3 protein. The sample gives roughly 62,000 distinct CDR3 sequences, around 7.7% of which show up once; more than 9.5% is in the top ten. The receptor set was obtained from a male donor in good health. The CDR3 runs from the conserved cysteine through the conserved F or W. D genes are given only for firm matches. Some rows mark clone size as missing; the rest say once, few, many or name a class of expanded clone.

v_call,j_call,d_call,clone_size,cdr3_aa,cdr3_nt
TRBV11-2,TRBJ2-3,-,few,CASSLSPRLTDTQYF,TGTGCCAGCAGCTTATCCCCGCGGCTCACAGATACGCAGTATTTT
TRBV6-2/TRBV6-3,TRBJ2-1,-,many,CASSYSAAKRRSYNEQFF,TGTGCCAGCAGTTACTCAGCGGCGAAGCGTCGCTCCTACAATGAGCAGTTCTTC
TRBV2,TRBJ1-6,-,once,CASSESQGRSPLHF,TGTGCCAGCAGTGAATCGCAGGGACGTTCACCCCTCCACTTT
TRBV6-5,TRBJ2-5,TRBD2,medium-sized,CASTSGSQTQYF,TGTGCCAGCACTAGCGGGAGTCAGACCCAGTACTTC
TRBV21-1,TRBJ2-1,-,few,CASSAWDRIYNEQFF,TGTGCCAGCAGCGCCTGGGACAGAATCTACAATGAGCAGTTCTTC
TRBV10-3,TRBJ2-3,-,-,CAISESRGGGGADTQYF,TGTGCCATCAGTGAGTCGAGAGGGGGAGGGGGCGCAGATACGCAGTATTTT
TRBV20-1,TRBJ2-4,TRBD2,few,CSAPRTSGGILAKNIQYF,TGCAGTGCTCCACGGACTAGCGGGGGAATCCTAGCCAAAAACATTCAGTACTTC
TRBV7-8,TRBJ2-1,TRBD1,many,CASSLPGYPDRDYNEQFF,TGTGCCAGCAGCTTGCCGGGTTATCCGGACAGGGACTACAATGAGCAGTTCTTC
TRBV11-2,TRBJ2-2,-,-,CASSHEAAGELFF,TGTGCCAGCAGCCACGAGGCCGCCGGGGAGCTGTTTTTT
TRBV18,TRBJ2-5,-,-,CASSPTLQETQYF,TGTGCCAGCTCACCAACCCTCCAAGAGACCCAGTACTTC
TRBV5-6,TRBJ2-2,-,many,CASSDWTTTGELFF,TGTGCCAGCAGCGACTGGACTACCACCGGGGAGCTGTTTTTT
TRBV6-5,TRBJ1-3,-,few,CASSYSRNSVNSGNTIYF,TGTGCCAGCAGTTACTCGAGGAATTCGGTGAACTCTGGAAACACCATATATTTT
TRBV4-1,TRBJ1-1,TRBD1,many,CASSQTLWDRDDEAFF,TGCGCCAGCAGCCAGACCCTTTGGGACAGGGACGATGAAGCTTTCTTT
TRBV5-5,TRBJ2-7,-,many,CASRPSWKASSLNEQYF,TGTGCCAGCAGACCCTCCTGGAAGGCGAGCTCGCTGAACGAGCAGTACTTC
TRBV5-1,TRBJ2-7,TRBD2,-,CASSLEPSGGYEQYF,TGCGCCAGCAGCTTGGAGCCTAGCGGGGGTTACGAGCAGTACTTC
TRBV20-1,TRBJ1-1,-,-,CSARVQRRAIEAFF,TGCAGTGCTCGAGTACAACGGAGGGCCATTGAAGCTTTCTTT
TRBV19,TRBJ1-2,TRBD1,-,CASDDREMSGYTF,TGTGCCAGTGATGACAGGGAGATGAGCGGCTACACCTTC
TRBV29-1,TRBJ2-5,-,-,CSVMDTQETQYF,TGCAGCGTAATGGACACACAAGAGACCCAGTACTTC
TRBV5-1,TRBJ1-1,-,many,CASSQFSGANTEAFF,TGCGCCAGCAGCCAATTCTCGGGGGCTAACACTGAAGCTTTCTTT
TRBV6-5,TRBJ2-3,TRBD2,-,CASRLADTQYF,TGTGCCAGCAGACTAGCGGATACGCAGTATTTT
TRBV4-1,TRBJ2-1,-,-,CASSQPGGLEGNEQFF,TGCGCCAGCAGCCAACCAGGGGGACTGGAAGGCAATGAGCAGTTCTTC
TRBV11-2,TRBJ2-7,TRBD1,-,CASSFYPGQGSEQYF,TGTGCCAGCAGCTTCTACCCGGGACAGGGGAGCGAGCAGTACTTC
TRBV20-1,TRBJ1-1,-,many,CSARDEGSGNTEAFF,TGCAGTGCTAGAGACGAGGGATCGGGTAACACTGAAGCTTTCTTT
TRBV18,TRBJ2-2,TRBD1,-,CASSRQGPGNTGELFF,TGTGCCAGCTCACGACAGGGGCCCGGAAACACCGGGGAGCTGTTTTTT
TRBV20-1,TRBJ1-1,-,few,CSARSPGERTEAFF,TGCAGTGCTAGATCGCCAGGGGAGAGGACTGAAGCTTTCTTT
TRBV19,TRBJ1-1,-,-,CASSIAVLNTEAFF,TGTGCCAGTAGTATTGCAGTCCTCAACACTGAAGCTTTCTTT
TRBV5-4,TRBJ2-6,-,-,CASSLPGSGANVLTF,TGTGCCAGCAGCTTACCCGGGTCTGGGGCCAACGTCCTGACTTTC
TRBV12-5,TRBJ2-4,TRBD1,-,CASEDRGPGQGKNIQYF,TGTGCTAGTGAAGACCGGGGCCCGGGACAGGGGAAAAACATTCAGTACTTC
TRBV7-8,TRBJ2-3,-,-,CASSLAGGGEKADTQYF,TGTGCCAGCAGCTTAGCGGGAGGCGGAGAGAAGGCAGATACGCAGTATTTT
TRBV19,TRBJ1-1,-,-,CASRSWASFTEAFF,TGTGCCAGTAGGTCCTGGGCGTCCTTCACTGAAGCTTTCTTT
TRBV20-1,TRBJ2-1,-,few,CSARSFQVNEQFF,TGCAGTGCTAGAAGTTTCCAAGTCAATGAGCAGTTCTTC
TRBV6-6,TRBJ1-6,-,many,CASSRQSSPLHF,TGTGCCAGCAGTCGGCAGTCTTCACCCCTCCACTTT
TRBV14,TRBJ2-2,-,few,CASSQVPYPNTGELFF,TGTGCCAGCAGCCAAGTCCCCTACCCTAACACCGGGGAGCTGTTTTTT
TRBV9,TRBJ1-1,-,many,CASSVVPLGLNTEAFF,TGTGCCAGCAGCGTCGTCCCTCTGGGATTGAACACTGAAGCTTTCTTT
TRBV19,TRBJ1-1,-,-,CASFDGGGRHTEAFF,TGTGCCAGTTTTGACGGAGGGGGTCGTCACACTGAAGCTTTCTTT
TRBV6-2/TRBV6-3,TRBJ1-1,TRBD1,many,CASSYSLTGAVARNTEAFF,TGTGCCAGCAGTTACTCCTTAACAGGGGCGGTTGCTCGGAACACTGAAGCTTTCTTT
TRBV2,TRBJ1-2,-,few,CASSVTEVPVGYTF,TGTGCCAGCAGTGTCACAGAAGTTCCTGTGGGCTACACCTTC